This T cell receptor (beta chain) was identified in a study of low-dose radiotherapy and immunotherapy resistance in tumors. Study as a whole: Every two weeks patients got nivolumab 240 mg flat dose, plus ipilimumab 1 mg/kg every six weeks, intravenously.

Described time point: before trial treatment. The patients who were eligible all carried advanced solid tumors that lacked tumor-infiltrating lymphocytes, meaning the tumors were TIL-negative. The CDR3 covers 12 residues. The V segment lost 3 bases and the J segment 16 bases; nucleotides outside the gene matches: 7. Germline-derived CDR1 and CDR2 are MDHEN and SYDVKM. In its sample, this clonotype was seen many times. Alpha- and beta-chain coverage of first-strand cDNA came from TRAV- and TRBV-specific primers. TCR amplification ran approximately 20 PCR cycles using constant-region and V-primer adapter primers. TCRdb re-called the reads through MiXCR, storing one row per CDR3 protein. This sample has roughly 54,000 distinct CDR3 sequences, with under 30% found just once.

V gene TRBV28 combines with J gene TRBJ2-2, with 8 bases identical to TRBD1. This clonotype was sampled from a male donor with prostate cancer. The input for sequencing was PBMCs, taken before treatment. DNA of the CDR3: TGTGCCAGCAGTTTTGGACAGGGAGAAGAGTTTTTT. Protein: CASSFGQGEEFF.